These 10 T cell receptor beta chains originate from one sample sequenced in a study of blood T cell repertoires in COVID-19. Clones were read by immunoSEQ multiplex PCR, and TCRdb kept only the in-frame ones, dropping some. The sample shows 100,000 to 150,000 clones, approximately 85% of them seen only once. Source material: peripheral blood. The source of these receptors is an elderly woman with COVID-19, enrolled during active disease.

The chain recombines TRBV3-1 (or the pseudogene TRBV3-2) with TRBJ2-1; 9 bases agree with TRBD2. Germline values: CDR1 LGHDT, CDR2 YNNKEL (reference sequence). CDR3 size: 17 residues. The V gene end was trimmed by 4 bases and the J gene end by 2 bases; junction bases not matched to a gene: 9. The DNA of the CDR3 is TGTGCCAGCAGCCCACCCGGAGCGGGAGGTCCCTACAATGAGCAGTTCTTC. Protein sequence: CASSPPGAGGPYNEQFF.

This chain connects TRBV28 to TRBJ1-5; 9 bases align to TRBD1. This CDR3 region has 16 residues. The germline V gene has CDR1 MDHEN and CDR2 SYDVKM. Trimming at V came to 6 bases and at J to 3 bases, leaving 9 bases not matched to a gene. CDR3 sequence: CASSPIRTGVNQPQHF. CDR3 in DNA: TGTGCCAGCAGCCCTATAAGGACAGGGGTCAATCAGCCCCAGCATTTT. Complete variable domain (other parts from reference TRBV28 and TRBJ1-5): DVKVTQSSRYLVKRTGEKVFLECVQDMDHENMFWYRQDPGLGLRLIYFSYDVKMKEKGDIPEGYSVSREKKERFSLILESASTNQTSMYLCASSPIRTGVNQPQHFGDGTRLSIL.

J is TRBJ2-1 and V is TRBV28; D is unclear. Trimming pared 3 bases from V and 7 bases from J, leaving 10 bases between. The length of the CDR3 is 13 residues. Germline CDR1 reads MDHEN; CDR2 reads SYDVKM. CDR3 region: CASSFGFGNEQFF. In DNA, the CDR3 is TGTGCCAGCAGTTTCGGGTTTGGGAATGAGCAGTTCTTC.

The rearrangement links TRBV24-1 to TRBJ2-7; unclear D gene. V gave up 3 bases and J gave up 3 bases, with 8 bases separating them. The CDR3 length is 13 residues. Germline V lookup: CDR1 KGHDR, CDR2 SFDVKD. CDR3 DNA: TGTGCCACCAGTGATCCCCCGGGCTACGAGCAGTACTTC. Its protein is CATSDPPGYEQYF.

The DNA for the CDR3 is TGTGCCATCAGTCCTCAAACAGGGGTGAACACTGAAGCTTTCTTT. It translates to CAISPQTGVNTEAFF. The chain is built from TRBV10-3 and TRBJ1-1; TRBD1 aligns across 7 bases. CDR3 length: 15 residues. CDR1 is ENHRY and CDR2 is SYGVKD in the germline V gene. J was trimmed by 0 bases and V by 5 bases; bases with no gene match: 6.

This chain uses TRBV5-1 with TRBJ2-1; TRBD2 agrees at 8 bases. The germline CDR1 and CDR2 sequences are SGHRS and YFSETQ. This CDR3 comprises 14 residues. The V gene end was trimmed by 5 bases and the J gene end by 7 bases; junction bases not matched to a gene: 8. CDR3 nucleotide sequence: TGCGCCAGCAGTGGATTAGCGGGAACAAATGAGCAGTTCTTC. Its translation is CASSGLAGTNEQFF. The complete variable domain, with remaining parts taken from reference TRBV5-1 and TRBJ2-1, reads KAGVTQTPRYLIKTRGQQVTLSCSPISGHRSVSWYQQTPGQGLQFLFEYFSETQRNKGNFPGRFSGRQFSNSRSEMNVSTLELGDSALYLCASSGLAGTNEQFFGPGTRLTVL.

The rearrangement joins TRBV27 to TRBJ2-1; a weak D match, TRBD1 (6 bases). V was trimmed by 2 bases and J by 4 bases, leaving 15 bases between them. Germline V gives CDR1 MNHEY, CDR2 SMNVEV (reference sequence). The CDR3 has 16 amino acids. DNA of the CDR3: TGTGCCAGCAGTTTAGATCTGGGGGCGGGTTACAATGAGCAGTTCTTC. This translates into CASSLDLGAGYNEQFF.

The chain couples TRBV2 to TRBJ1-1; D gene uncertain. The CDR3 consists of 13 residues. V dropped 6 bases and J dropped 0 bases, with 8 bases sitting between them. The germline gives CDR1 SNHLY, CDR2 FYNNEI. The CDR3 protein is CASRIGVNTEAFF. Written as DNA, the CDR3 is TGTGCCAGCAGAATCGGGGTGAACACTGAAGCTTTCTTT.

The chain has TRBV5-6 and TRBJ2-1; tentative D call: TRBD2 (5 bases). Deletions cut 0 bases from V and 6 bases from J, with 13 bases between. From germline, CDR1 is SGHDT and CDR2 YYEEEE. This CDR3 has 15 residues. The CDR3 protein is CASSLGGAVFNEQFF. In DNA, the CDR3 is TGTGCCAGCAGCTTGGGGGGAGCAGTCTTCAATGAGCAGTTCTTC.

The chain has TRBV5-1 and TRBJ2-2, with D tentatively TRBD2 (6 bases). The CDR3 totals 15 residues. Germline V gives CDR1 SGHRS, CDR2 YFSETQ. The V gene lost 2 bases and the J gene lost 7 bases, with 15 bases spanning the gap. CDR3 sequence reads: CASSFGGTGGGELFF. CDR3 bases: TGCGCCAGCAGCTTTGGAGGGACCGGGGGCGGGGAGCTGTTTTTT.